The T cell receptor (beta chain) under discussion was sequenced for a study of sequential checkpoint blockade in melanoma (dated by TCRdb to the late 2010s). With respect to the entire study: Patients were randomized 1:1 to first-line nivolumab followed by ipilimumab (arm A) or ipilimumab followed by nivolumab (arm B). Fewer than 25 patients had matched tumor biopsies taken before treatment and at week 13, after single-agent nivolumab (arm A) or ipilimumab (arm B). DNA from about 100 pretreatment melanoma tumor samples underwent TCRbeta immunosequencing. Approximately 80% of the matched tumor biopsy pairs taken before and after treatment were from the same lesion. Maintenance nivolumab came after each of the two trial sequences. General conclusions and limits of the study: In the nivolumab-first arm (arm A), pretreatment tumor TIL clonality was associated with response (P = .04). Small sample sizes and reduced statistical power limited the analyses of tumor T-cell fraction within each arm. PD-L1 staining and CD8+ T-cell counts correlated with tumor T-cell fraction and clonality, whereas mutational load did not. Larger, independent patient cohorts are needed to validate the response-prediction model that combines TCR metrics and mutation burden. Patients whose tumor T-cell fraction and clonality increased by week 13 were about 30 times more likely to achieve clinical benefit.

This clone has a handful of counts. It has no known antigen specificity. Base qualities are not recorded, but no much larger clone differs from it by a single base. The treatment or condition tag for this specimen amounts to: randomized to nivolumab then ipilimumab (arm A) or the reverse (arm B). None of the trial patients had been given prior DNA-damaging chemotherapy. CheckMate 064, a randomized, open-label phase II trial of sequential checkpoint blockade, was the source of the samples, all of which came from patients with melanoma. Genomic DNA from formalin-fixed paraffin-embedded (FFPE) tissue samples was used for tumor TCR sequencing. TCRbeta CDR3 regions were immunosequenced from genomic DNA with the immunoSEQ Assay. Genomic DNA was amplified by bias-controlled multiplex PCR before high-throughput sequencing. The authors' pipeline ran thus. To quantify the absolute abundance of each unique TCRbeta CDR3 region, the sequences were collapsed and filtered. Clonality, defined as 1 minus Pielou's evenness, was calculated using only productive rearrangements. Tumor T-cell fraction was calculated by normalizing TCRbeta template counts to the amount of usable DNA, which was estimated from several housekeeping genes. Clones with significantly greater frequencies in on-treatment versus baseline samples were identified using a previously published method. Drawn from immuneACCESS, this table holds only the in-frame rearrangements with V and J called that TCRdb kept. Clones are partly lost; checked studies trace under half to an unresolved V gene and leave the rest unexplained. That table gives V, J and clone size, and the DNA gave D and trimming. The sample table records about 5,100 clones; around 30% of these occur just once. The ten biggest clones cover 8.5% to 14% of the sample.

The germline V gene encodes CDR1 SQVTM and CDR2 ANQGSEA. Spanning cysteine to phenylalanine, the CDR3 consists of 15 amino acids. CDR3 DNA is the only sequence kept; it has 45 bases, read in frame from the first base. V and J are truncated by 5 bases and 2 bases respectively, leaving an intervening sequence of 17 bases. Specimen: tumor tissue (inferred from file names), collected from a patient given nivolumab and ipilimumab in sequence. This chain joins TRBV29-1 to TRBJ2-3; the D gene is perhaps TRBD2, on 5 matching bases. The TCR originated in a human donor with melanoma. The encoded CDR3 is CSVSKTLGSTDTQYF. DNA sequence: TGCAGCGTTTCCAAAACACTAGGATCCACAGATACGCAGTATTTT.